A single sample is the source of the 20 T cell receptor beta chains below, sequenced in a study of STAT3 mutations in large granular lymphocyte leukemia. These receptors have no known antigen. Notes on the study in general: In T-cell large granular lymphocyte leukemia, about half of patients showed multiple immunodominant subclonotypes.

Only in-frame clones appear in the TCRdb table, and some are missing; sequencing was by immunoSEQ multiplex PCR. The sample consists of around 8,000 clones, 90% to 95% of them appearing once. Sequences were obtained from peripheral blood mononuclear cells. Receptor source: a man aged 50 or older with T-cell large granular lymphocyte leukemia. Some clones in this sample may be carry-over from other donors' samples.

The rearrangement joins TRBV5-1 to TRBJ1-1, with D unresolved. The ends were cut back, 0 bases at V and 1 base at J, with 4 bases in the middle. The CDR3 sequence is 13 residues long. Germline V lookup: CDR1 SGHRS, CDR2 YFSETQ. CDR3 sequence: CASSLGTNTEAFF. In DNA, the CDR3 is TGCGCCAGCAGCTTGGGGACGAACACTGAAGCTTTCTTT.

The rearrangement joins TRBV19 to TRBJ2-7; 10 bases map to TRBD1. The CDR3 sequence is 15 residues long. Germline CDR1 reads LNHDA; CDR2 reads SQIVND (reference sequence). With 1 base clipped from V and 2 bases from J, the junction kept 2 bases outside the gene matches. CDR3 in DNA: TGTGCCAGTAGTATAGGCGGGACAGGGGCCTACGAGCAGTACTTC. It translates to CASSIGGTGAYEQYF. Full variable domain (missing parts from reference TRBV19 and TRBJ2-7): DGGITQSPKYLFRKEGQNVTLSCEQNLNHDAMYWYRQDPGQGLRLIYYSQIVNDFQKGDIAEGYSVSREKKESFPLTVTSAQKNPTAFYLCASSIGGTGAYEQYFGPGTRLTVT.

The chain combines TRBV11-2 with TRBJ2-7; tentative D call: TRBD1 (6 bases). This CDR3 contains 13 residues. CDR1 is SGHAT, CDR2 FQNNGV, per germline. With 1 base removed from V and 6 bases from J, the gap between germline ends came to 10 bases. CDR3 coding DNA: TGTGCCAGCAGCTTAGCACAGGGATTCGAGCAGTACTTC. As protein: CASSLAQGFEQYF.

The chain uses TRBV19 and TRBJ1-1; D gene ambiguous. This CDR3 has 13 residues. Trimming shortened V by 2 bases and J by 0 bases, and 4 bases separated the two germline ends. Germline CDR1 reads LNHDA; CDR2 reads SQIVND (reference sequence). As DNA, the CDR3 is TGTGCCAGTAGTATAACAGTGAACACTGAAGCTTTCTTT. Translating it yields CASSITVNTEAFF.

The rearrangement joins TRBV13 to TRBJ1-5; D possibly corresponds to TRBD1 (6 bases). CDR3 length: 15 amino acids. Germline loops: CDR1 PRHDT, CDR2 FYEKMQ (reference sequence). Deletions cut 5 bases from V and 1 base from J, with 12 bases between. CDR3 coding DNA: TGTGCCAGCAGCCCCGGGACATCAAGCAATCAGCCCCAGCATTTT. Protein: CASSPGTSSNQPQHF.

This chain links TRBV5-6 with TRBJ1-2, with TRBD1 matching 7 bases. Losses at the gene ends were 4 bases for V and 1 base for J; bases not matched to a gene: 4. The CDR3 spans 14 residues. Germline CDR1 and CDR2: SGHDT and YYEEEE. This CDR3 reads CASSGRDSNYGYTF. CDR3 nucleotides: TGTGCCAGCAGCGGACGGGACAGTAACTATGGCTACACCTTC.

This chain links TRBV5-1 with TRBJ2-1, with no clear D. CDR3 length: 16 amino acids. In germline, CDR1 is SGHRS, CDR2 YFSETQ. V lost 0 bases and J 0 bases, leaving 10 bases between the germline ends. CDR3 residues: CASSLGLSSSYNEQFF. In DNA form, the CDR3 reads TGCGCCAGCAGCTTGGGGCTCTCTAGCTCCTACAATGAGCAGTTCTTC. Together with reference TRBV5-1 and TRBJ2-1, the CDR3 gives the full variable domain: KAGVTQTPRYLIKTRGQQVTLSCSPISGHRSVSWYQQTPGQGLQFLFEYFSETQRNKGNFPGRFSGRQFSNSRSEMNVSTLELGDSALYLCASSLGLSSSYNEQFFGPGTRLTVL.

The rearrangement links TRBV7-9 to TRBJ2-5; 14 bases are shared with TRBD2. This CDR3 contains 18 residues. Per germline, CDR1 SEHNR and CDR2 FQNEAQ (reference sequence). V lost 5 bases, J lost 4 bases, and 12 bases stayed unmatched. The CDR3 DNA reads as TGTGCCAGCAGCCACGGGACTAGCGGGAGCATGGTAGGAGAGACCCAGTACTTC. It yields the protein CASSHGTSGSMVGETQYF.

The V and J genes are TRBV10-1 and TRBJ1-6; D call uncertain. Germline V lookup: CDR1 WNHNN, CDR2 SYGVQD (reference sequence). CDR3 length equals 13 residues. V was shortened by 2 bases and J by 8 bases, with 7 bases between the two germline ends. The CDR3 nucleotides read TGCGCCAGCAGTGAGCTCCGGGATTCACCCCTCCACTTT. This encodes CASSELRDSPLHF.

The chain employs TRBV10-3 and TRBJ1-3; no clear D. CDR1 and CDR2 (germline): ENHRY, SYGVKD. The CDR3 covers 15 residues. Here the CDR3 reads CAYRPGLSSGNTIYF. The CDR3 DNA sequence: TGTGCATACCGGCCAGGCCTAAGCTCTGGAAACACCATATATTTT.

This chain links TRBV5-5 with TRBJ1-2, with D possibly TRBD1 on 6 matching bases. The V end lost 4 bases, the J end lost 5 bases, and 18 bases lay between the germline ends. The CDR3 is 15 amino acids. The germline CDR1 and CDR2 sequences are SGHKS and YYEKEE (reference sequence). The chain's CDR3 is CASSPGVGGGYGYTF. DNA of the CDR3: TGTGCCAGCAGCCCCGGTGTGGGGGGCGGGTATGGCTACACCTTC.

The CDR3 bases are TGTGCCATCAGTACAGGGGGGGGAAACAATGAGCAGTTCTTC. Translating it yields CAISTGGGNNEQFF. The rearrangement links TRBV10-3 to TRBJ2-1; D possibly corresponds to TRBD1 (8 bases). The CDR3 has 14 amino acids. V dropped 5 bases and J dropped 5 bases, with 13 bases sitting between them. Germline lookup yields CDR1 ENHRY and CDR2 SYGVKD.

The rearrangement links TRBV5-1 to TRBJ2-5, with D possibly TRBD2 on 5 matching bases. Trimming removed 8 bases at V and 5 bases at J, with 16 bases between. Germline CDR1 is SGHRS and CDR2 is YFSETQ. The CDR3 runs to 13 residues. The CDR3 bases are TGCGCCAGTTGGGCCCCTAGCCTTGAGACCCAGTACTTC. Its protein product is CASWAPSLETQYF.

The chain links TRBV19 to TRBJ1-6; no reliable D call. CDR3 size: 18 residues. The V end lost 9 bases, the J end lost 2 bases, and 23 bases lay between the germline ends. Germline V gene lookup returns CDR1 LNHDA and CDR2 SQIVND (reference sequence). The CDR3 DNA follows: TGTGCCAGCGCTGGGAGTGTCGGCGACGGGACCTATAATTCACCCCTCCACTTT. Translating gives CASAGSVGDGTYNSPLHF.

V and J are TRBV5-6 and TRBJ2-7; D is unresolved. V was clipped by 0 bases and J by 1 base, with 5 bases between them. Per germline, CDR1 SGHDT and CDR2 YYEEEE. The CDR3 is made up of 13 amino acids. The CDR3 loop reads CASSLVSSYEQYF. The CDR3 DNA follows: TGTGCCAGCAGCTTGGTCAGTTCCTACGAGCAGTACTTC. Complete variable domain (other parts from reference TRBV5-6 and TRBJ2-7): DAGVTQSPTHLIKTRGQQVTLRCSPKSGHDTVSWYQQALGQGPQFIFQYYEEEERQRGNFPDRFSGHQFPNYSSELNVNALLLGDSALYLCASSLVSSYEQYFGPGTRLTVT.

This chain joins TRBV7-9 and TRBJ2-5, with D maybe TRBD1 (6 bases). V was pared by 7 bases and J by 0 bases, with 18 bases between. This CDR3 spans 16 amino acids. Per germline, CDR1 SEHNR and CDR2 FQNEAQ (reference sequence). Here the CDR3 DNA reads TGTGCCAGCAATCACGCCCTCCAGGGGCACCAAGAGACCCAGTACTTC. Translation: CASNHALQGHQETQYF. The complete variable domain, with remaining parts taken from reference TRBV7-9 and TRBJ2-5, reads DTGVSQNPRHKITKRGQNVTFRCDPISEHNRLYWYRQTLGQGPEFLTYFQNEAQLEKSRLLSDRFSAERPKGSFSTLEIQRTEQGDSAMYLCASNHALQGHQETQYFGPGTRLLVL.

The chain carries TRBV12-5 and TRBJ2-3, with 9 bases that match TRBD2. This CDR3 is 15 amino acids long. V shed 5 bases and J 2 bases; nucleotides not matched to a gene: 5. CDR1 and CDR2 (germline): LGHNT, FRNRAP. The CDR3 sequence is CASGAGLAPTDTQYF. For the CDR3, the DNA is TGTGCTAGTGGTGCCGGACTAGCGCCCACAGATACGCAGTATTTT. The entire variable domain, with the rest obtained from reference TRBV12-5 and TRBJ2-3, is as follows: DARVTQTPRHKVTEMGQEVTMRCQPILGHNTVFWYRQTMMQGLELLAYFRNRAPLDDSGMPKDRFSAEMPDATLATLKIQPSEPRDSAVYFCASGAGLAPTDTQYFGPGTRLTVL.

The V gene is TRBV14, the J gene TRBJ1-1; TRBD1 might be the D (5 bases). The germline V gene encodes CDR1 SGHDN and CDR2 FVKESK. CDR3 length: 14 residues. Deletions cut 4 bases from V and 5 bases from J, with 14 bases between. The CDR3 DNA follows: TGTGCCAGCAGCCCTGGGGCGGGGGGTACTGAAGCTTTCTTT. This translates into CASSPGAGGTEAFF.

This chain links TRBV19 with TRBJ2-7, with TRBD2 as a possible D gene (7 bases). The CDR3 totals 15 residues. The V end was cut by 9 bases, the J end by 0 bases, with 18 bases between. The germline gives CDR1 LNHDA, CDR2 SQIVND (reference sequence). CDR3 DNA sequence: TGTGCCAGCCGACCCGGCGGGGGCTACTCCTACGAGCAGTACTTC. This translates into CASRPGGGYSYEQYF.

The CDR3: CASSSRGGHWLAFTDTQYF. In DNA, the CDR3 is TGTGCCAGCAGCTCAAGGGGGGGCCACTGGCTAGCATTCACAGATACGCAGTATTTT. V and J are TRBV5-4 and TRBJ2-3; D is perhaps TRBD2 (7 bases). Germline V gives CDR1 SGHNT, CDR2 YYREEE (reference sequence). The CDR3 spans 19 residues. V lost 3 bases and J lost 2, with 25 bases in between.